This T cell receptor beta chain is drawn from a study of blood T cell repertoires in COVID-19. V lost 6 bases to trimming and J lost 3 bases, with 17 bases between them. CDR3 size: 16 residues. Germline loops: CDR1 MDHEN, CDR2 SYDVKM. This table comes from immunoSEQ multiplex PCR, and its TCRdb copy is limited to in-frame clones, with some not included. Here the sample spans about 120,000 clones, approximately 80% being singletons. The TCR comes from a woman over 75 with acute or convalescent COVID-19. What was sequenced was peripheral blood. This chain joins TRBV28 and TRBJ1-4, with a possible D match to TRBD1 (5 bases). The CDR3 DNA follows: TGTGCCAGCAGCGAACCGTCGGGGGGGTCTAATGAAAAACTGTTTTTT. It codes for CASSEPSGGSNEKLFF.